Many counts were recorded for the clone carrying this T cell receptor beta chain. Time point in this sample: persistent/refractory GD, antithyroid drugs over 5 years with positive TRAb. Preparation of the TCR library used RNA extracted from PBMCs. The data originate from a study of regulatory T cells in long-lasting Graves disease. Investigators prepared the TCR beta libraries by applying iRepertoire HTBI primers and Arm-PCR of CDR3 regions. Each CDR3 protein is one row after TCRdb ran MiXCR on the multiplex PCR reads. The repertoire consists of roughly 470,000 distinct CDR3 sequences, with around 20% occurring once and the leading ten covering about 7.8%. CDR1 is LGHDT and CDR2 is YNNKEL in the germline V gene (reference sequence). The CDR3 is 14 amino acids. V was pared by 0 bases and J by 4 bases, with 9 bases between.

This sequence originates from a female donor with Graves disease. Sample: peripheral blood mononuclear cells (PBMCs), taken when the disease was refractory, from a patient treated with antithyroid drugs. The genes are TRBV3-1 and TRBJ2-5; no clear D gene. The CDR3 DNA follows: TGTGCCAGCAGCCAAGATAGGAAGGGAGAGACCCAGTACTTC. Translated, it gives CASSQDRKGETQYF.